This T cell receptor beta chain originates from a study of shared clonotypes between healthy human individuals. The J segment lost 2 bases and the V segment lost 10 bases, leaving 4 bases of the junction unmatched. This CDR3 region has 12 residues. CDR1 LNHDA and CDR2 SQIVND come from the germline V gene (reference sequence). Only CD45RO-negative cells positively selected for CCR7 counted as naive CD8 cells, so terminally differentiated effector memory CD45RA+ cells were excluded. Assay: immunoSEQ multiplex PCR; the TCRdb copy retains only in-frame clones and omits some. The sample shows hundreds of thousands of clones, just over 95% of them seen only once.

Sequenced sample: naive CD8+ T cells sorted from blood. This chain connects TRBV19 to TRBJ1-2; 7 bases align to TRBD1. This receptor was obtained from a man aged 25-45 years in good health. CDR3 DNA sequence: TGTGCCACTACAGGGGACAACTATGGCTACACCTTC. This encodes CATTGDNYGYTF.